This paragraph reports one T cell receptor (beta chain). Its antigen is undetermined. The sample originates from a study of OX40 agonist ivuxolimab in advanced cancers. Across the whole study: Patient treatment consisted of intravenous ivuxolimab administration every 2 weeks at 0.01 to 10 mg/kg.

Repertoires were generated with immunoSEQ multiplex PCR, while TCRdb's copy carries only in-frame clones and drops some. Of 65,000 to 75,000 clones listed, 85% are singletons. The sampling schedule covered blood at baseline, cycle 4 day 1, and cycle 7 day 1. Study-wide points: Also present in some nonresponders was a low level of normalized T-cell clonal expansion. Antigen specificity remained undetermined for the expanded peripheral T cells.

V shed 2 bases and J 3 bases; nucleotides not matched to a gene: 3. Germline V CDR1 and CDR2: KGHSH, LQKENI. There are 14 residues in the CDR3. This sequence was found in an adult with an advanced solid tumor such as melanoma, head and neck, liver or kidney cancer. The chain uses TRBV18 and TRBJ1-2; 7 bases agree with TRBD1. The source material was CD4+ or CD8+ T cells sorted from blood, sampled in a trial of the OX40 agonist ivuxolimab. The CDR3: CASSPEGADYGYTF. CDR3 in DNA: TGTGCCAGCTCACCAGAGGGGGCGGACTATGGCTACACCTTC.